The clone carrying this T cell receptor beta chain showed up just a few times. Its antigen is as yet unknown. This record comes from a study of beta chain features in type 1 diabetes. General study findings and limits: Here, the possible influence of HLA type (on TCRB rearrangement) remained unresolved. Type 1 diabetes patients showed a moderate but significant shortening of TCRB CDR3s in all four CD4+ subsets.

One heparinised draw of blood, averaging around 120 mL, came from each donor. The investigators reverse transcribed all of the isolated RNA, so they sequenced expressed TCRB transcripts. TCRdb keeps only in-frame clones here, not all; method: immunoSEQ multiplex PCR. The data show some 150,000 clones, with about 13% seen just once and roughly 1.3% held by the top ten. This receptor was obtained from a young man with type 1 diabetes. The specimen sequenced was central memory CD4+ T cells from blood.

The CDR3 coding sequence is TGCGCCAGCAGCTCCTCCGGCAGCCTGTTCGGCTACACCTTC. Amino acids: CASSSSGSLFGYTF. The rearrangement joins TRBV5-1 to TRBJ1-2; D ambiguous. Trimming cost V 3 bases and J 8 bases, with 17 bases left between them. The CDR3 extends over 14 amino acids. Germline assignment: CDR1 SGHRS and CDR2 YFSETQ.